Below are 14 T cell receptor beta chains sequenced from a single sample in a study of memory CD4+ T cells and cytomegalovirus serostatus. Single viable CD3+CD4+CD8-CD45RO+ cells were sorted as the memory CD4+ T cells. Produced via immunoSEQ multiplex PCR; TCRdb's table is partial and in-frame only. The sample holds some 87,000 clones, approximately 80% seen once. Sequenced: memory CD4+ T cells from blood. The receptor source for this set is an adult in good health and CMV-seropositive.

The rearrangement uses TRBV6-1 and TRBJ2-1; no definite D call. V was trimmed by 6 bases and J by 5 bases, leaving 11 bases between them. The CDR3 has 13 amino acids. Germline-derived CDR1 and CDR2 are MNHNS and SASEGT. The CDR3 is CASRQNRNNEQFF. The CDR3 region has the DNA TGTGCCAGCAGGCAAAATAGAAACAATGAGCAGTTCTTC.

The chain employs TRBV7-3 and TRBJ2-2, with TRBD1 matching 7 bases. The ends lost 3 bases at V and 4 bases at J; junction bases unmatched: 5. Germline assignment: CDR1 SGHTA and CDR2 FQGTGA. The CDR3 contains 15 residues. The CDR3 reads CASSLGPGGTGELFF. The CDR3 nucleotides are TGTGCCAGCAGCTTGGGTCCAGGGGGCACCGGGGAGCTGTTTTTT.

V gene TRBV2 combines with J gene TRBJ2-7; weak D call: TRBD1 (5 bases). V was trimmed by 6 bases and J by 0 bases, leaving 9 bases between them. The CDR3 totals 13 residues. Germline assignment: CDR1 SNHLY and CDR2 FYNNEI. The CDR3 bases are TGTGCCAGCAGCCTACAGGTCTCCTACGAGCAGTACTTC. Translating it yields CASSLQVSYEQYF.

The V and J genes are TRBV6-1 and TRBJ1-2, with D tentatively TRBD1 (5 bases). Per germline, CDR1 MNHNS and CDR2 SASEGT. The CDR3 is made up of 15 amino acids. V shed 5 bases and J shed 4 bases, with 17 bases lying between them. CDR3 loop: CASSSGGFNSYGYTF. CDR3 bases: TGTGCCAGCAGTTCCGGGGGGTTCAATTCCTATGGCTACACCTTC.

The rearrangement uses TRBV2 and TRBJ2-7, with D perhaps being TRBD1 or TRBD2 (5 bases each). The CDR3 runs to 15 residues. Germline CDR1 reads SNHLY; CDR2 reads FYNNEI. V lost 0 bases, J lost 2 bases, and 11 bases lay in between. The CDR3 DNA reads as TGTGCCAGCAGTGAAGCGCAGGTGGGGGCCTACGAGCAGTACTTC. This codes for CASSEAQVGAYEQYF.

This chain connects TRBV19 to TRBJ2-7; TRBD1 matches 10 bases. J lost 5 bases, V lost 6 bases, and 13 bases had no gene match. Germline V gives CDR1 LNHDA, CDR2 SQIVND (reference sequence). CDR3 length: 16 amino acids. Here the CDR3 reads CASSGDRGIKRDEQYF. In nucleotides, the CDR3 is TGTGCCAGTAGCGGGGACAGGGGTATCAAGCGGGACGAGCAGTACTTC.

This chain's CDR3 is CASSFFLLAGNEQFF. The CDR3 DNA reads as TGTGCCAGCAGCTTTTTTTTACTAGCGGGCAATGAGCAGTTCTTC. The V gene is TRBV11-1, the J gene TRBJ2-1; 9 positions agree with TRBD2. The CDR3 spans 15 residues. CDR1 is SGHAT, CDR2 FQDESV, per germline (reference sequence). The V segment lost 3 bases and the J segment 6 bases; nucleotides outside the gene matches: 6.

The chain recombines TRBV6-6 with TRBJ2-1, with D possibly TRBD2 on 6 matching bases. CDR3 length equals 14 residues. Looked up from germline, CDR1 is MNHNY and CDR2 is SVGAGI (reference sequence). Trimming pared 4 bases from V and 6 bases from J, leaving 13 bases between. The CDR3 sequence: CASSSPTRGNEQFF. The CDR3 region has the DNA TGTGCCAGCAGTTCCCCGACTAGGGGCAATGAGCAGTTCTTC.

The chain has TRBV10-2 and TRBJ1-2; D may be TRBD1 (5 bases). Trimming took 2 bases from V and 5 from J, leaving 9 bases between them. The CDR3 consists of 13 residues. Germline V lookup: CDR1 WSHSY, CDR2 SAAADI. The CDR3 nucleotides read TGCGCCAGCAGTGAGGGGGCGAAGTATGGCTACACCTTC. Translating gives CASSEGAKYGYTF.

This clone appeared once. Relative to the germline gene, one junction end is altered; a read error may explain this. V usage is TRBV18 and J usage is TRBJ2-7; the D gene is possibly TRBD1 (6 bases). This CDR3 has 15 amino acids. Germline V gene data show CDR1 as KGHSH and CDR2 as LQKENI. CDR3 coding DNA: TGTGCCAGCTCCCCACGGGCGACAGGTTCCTACGAGCAGTACTTC. Translation: CASSPRATGSYEQYF.

This clone appeared a few times. The chain recombines TRBV27 with TRBJ1-2; 11 bases are shared with TRBD1. Unmatched junction bases numbered 0, after V lost 2 bases and J lost 4 bases. Per the germline V gene, CDR1 is MNHEY and CDR2 is SMNVEV (reference sequence). The length of the CDR3 is 14 residues. The CDR3, as DNA: TGTGCCAGCAGTTTAGGGACAGGGGGCTATGGCTACACCTTC. It translates to CASSLGTGGYGYTF.

This clone has only a few counts. The genes are TRBV4-3 and TRBJ1-3; D is ambiguous. Trimming shortened V by 4 bases and J by 0 bases, and 7 bases separated the two germline ends. The CDR3 contains 14 residues. The germline CDR1 and CDR2 sequences are LGHNA and YSLEER. CDR3 bases: TGCGCCAGCAGCCTTGGCGGCTCTGGAAACACCATATATTTT. Amino acid sequence: CASSLGGSGNTIYF.

This rearrangement joins TRBV2 to TRBJ1-5; D is possibly TRBD1 (5 bases). This CDR3 region has 12 residues. The germline V gene encodes CDR1 SNHLY and CDR2 FYNNEI. V lost 8 bases and J 4 bases, leaving 9 bases between the germline ends. CDR3 region: CASQGPNQPQHF. In DNA, the CDR3 is TGTGCCAGCCAGGGACCAAATCAGCCCCAGCATTTT.

The DNA of the CDR3 is TGTGCCAGCAGTTTAGACGGGTTCAAAAACATTCAGTACTTC. Translating gives CASSLDGFKNIQYF. The chain employs TRBV28 and TRBJ2-4; D unclear. V gave up 2 bases and J gave up 3 bases, with 8 bases separating them. The CDR3 consists of 14 residues. CDR1 and CDR2 (germline): MDHEN, SYDVKM. The full variable domain, completed using reference TRBV28 and TRBJ2-4, is DVKVTQSSRYLVKRTGEKVFLECVQDMDHENMFWYRQDPGLGLRLIYFSYDVKMKEKGDIPEGYSVSREKKERFSLILESASTNQTSMYLCASSLDGFKNIQYFGAGTRLSVL.